What follows are 17 T cell receptor beta chains derived from one specimen sequenced in a study of CD8+ T cells in alopecia areata. The sequencing template was cDNA reverse transcribed from extracted RNA. The repertoire was sequenced with immunoSEQ multiplex PCR; TCRdb's copy has only in-frame clones and lacks some. The data contain about 150,000 clones, around 55% of them singletons. The source material was CD8+ T cells sorted from blood, sampled at week 0. The receptors were gathered from a human donor with alopecia areata.

The rearrangement links TRBV7-9 to TRBJ2-2; D tentatively fits TRBD1 or TRBD2 (6 bases each). This CDR3 has 15 amino acids. The germline V and J ends were trimmed by 3 bases and 4 bases, with 12 bases remaining between them. CDR1 SEHNR and CDR2 FQNEAQ come from the germline V gene (reference sequence). The DNA for the CDR3 is TGTGCCAGCAGCTTCGGGGGCTCAGGCACCGGGGAGCTGTTTTTT. This codes for CASSFGGSGTGELFF.

The J gene is TRBJ2-6, the V gene TRBV12-5; D gene ambiguous. V was shortened by 2 bases and J by 0 bases, with 8 bases between the two germline ends. CDR3 length: 16 amino acids. From germline, CDR1 is LGHNT and CDR2 FRNRAP. The CDR3 is CASGLNLPSGANVLTF. The DNA for the CDR3 is TGTGCTAGTGGTTTGAACCTCCCCTCTGGGGCCAACGTCCTGACTTTC. Variable domain in full (rest from reference TRBV12-5 and TRBJ2-6): DARVTQTPRHKVTEMGQEVTMRCQPILGHNTVFWYRQTMMQGLELLAYFRNRAPLDDSGMPKDRFSAEMPDATLATLKIQPSEPRDSAVYFCASGLNLPSGANVLTFGAGSRLTVL.

The chain links TRBV9 to TRBJ2-5, with D hard to call. Per germline, CDR1 SGDLS and CDR2 YYNGEE. V lost 3 bases and J lost 3, with 18 bases in between. The length of the CDR3 is 16 residues. In DNA, the CDR3 is TGTGCCAGCAGCGCTGATAGTGGCAGGTTAGAAGAGACCCAGTACTTC. It is translated as CASSADSGRLEETQYF.

V gene TRBV7-9 combines with J gene TRBJ1-5; no clear D. Trimming pared 4 bases from V and 3 bases from J, leaving 4 bases between. Germline V gene data show CDR1 as SEHNR and CDR2 as FQNEAQ (reference sequence). The CDR3 totals 12 residues. For the CDR3, the DNA is TGTGCCAGCAGCTCCCCCAATCAGCCCCAGCATTTT. It is translated as CASSSPNQPQHF. Looking up the rest from reference TRBV7-9 and TRBJ1-5 gives the full variable domain: DTGVSQNPRHKITKRGQNVTFRCDPISEHNRLYWYRQTLGQGPEFLTYFQNEAQLEKSRLLSDRFSAERPKGSFSTLEIQRTEQGDSAMYLCASSSPNQPQHFGDGTRLSIL.

This clone was recorded a few times. This sequence joins TRBV15 and TRBJ2-7; the D call may be TRBD1 or TRBD2 (5 bases each). Germline V CDR1 and CDR2: LNHNV, YYDKDF (reference sequence). Trimming shortened V by 0 bases and J by 2 bases, and 14 bases separated the two germline ends. This CDR3 spans 16 amino acids. The DNA of the CDR3 is TGTGCCACCAGCAGAGATGGGGGAACCCACCCCTACGAGCAGTACTTC. Protein product: CATSRDGGTHPYEQYF.

The chain carries TRBV5-6 and TRBJ2-5, with 9 bases aligning to TRBD1. The CDR3 extends over 16 amino acids. Losses at the gene ends were 3 bases for V and 5 bases for J; bases not matched to a gene: 11. Germline V lookup: CDR1 SGHDT, CDR2 YYEEEE. Here the CDR3 DNA reads TGTGCCAGCAGCTACAAACCGGGACAGGGACAGGAGACCCAGTACTTC. Amino acids: CASSYKPGQGQETQYF. Looking up the rest from reference TRBV5-6 and TRBJ2-5 gives the full variable domain: DAGVTQSPTHLIKTRGQQVTLRCSPKSGHDTVSWYQQALGQGPQFIFQYYEEEERQRGNFPDRFSGHQFPNYSSELNVNALLLGDSALYLCASSYKPGQGQETQYFGPGTRLLVL.

This clone showed up just a few times. The junction does not match germline at one end; this may be a read error. The V gene is TRBV29-1, the J gene TRBJ2-6; D is possibly TRBD1 (6 bases). The CDR3 loop spans 16 amino acids. In germline, CDR1 is SQVTM, CDR2 ANQGSEA. CDR3 in amino acids: CSVEGGEVLGANVLTF. The CDR3 DNA reads as TGCAGCGTAGAAGGGGGTGAGGTGCTAGGGGCCAACGTCCTGACTTTC.

This clone has more than one count but fewer than ten. The DNA of the CDR3 is TGTGCCAGCAGCCCGACTTGGAACTATGGCTACACCTTC. As protein: CASSPTWNYGYTF. V gene TRBV14 combines with J gene TRBJ1-2; D remains unclear. V was pared by 4 bases and J by 2 bases, with 8 bases between. Germline V lookup: CDR1 SGHDN, CDR2 FVKESK. This CDR3 is 13 amino acids long.

This chain connects TRBV6-5 to TRBJ2-7; a possible D gene is TRBD1 (5 bases). The CDR3 is 12 residues long. Germline V gives CDR1 MNHEY, CDR2 SVGAGI. Trimming removed 6 bases from V and 4 bases from J, with 10 bases in between. The CDR3, as DNA: TGTGCCAGCAGCATAGACAGATACGAGCAGTACTTC. The encoded protein is CASSIDRYEQYF.

The V and J genes are TRBV7-2 and TRBJ2-7; 7 bases match TRBD1. Germline V gives CDR1 SGHTA, CDR2 FQGNSA. J was trimmed by 2 bases and V by 5 bases; bases with no gene match: 9. The CDR3 has 15 amino acids. Written as DNA, the CDR3 is TGTGCCAGCAGCCCCCCCGGGACAGCTACCTACGAGCAGTACTTC. This sequence encodes CASSPPGTATYEQYF.

With respect to this clone: Other DNA sequences in this sample translate to the same CDR3. The chain combines TRBV25-1 with TRBJ2-2; D is unclear. The length of the CDR3 is 13 residues. Trimming took 4 bases from V and 4 from J, leaving 7 bases between them. CDR1 is MGHDK and CDR2 is SYGVNS in the germline V gene. CDR3 region: CASSGRGTGELFF. The CDR3 DNA reads as TGTGCCAGCAGTGGTCGAGGCACCGGGGAGCTGTTTTTT.

This chain links TRBV27 with TRBJ2-7; perhaps TRBD2 as D (5 bases). V dropped 5 bases and J dropped 6 bases, with 8 bases sitting between them. The CDR3 consists of 11 residues. Per the germline V gene, CDR1 is MNHEY and CDR2 is SMNVEV (reference sequence). The CDR3 protein is CASSRGGEQYF. For the CDR3, the DNA is TGTGCCAGCAGTCGTGGAGGCGAGCAGTACTTC.

This clone was detected only a few times. The same CDR3 arises from other DNA sequences in this sample as well. The chain joins TRBV14 to TRBJ2-1, with TRBD2 identical over 11 bases. This CDR3 contains 15 residues. The junction had 5 bases not matched to a gene; V was cut back by 6 bases and J by 4 bases. In germline, CDR1 is SGHDN, CDR2 FVKESK. As DNA, the CDR3 is TGTGCCAGCAGTCTCACTAGCGGGGGATACAATGAGCAGTTCTTC. This translates into CASSLTSGGYNEQFF.

This clone was seen just once. This chain joins TRBV30 and TRBJ2-7, with D possibly being TRBD2 (6 bases). Germline-derived CDR1 and CDR2 are GTSNPN and SVGIG (reference sequence). Trimming cost V 1 base and J 4 bases, with 14 bases left between them. The CDR3 length is 14 residues. The CDR3 DNA reads TGTGCCTGGAGTGCTGGAGGGGCGGATTACGAGCAGTACTTC. Its translation: CAWSAGGADYEQYF.

In its sample, this clone was seen once. The CDR3, as DNA: TGCGCCAGCAGCTTGGGACAGTGGAACACTGAAGCTTTCTTT. Amino acid sequence: CASSLGQWNTEAFF. The chain employs TRBV5-1 and TRBJ1-1; D perhaps matches TRBD1 (5 bases). The V end lost 0 bases, the J end lost 1 base, and 7 bases lay between the germline ends. CDR3 length: 14 amino acids. CDR1 and CDR2 (germline): SGHRS, YFSETQ.

This clone was seen once. The gene calls are TRBV29-1 and TRBJ2-1; 8 nucleotides align to TRBD2. The CDR3 extends over 15 amino acids. Per germline, CDR1 SQVTM and CDR2 ANQGSEA. J gave up 2 bases and V 5 bases, and 8 bases lay outside the gene matches. The CDR3 region is CSVPGTRPTYNEQFF. In DNA form, the CDR3 reads TGCAGCGTTCCCGGGACTAGGCCCACCTACAATGAGCAGTTCTTC.

This chain connects TRBV5-1 to TRBJ2-2; 7 bases are a match to TRBD2. The V gene end was trimmed by 0 bases and the J gene end by 5 bases; junction bases not matched to a gene: 4. The germline V gene encodes CDR1 SGHRS and CDR2 YFSETQ. The CDR3 sequence is 15 residues long. The CDR3 nucleotides are TGCGCCAGCAGCTTGGTTCAGGGAGGGACCGGGGAGCTGTTTTTT. This translates into CASSLVQGGTGELFF.